This T cell receptor (beta chain) was obtained from a study of Ad26.COV2.S vaccination and SARS-CoV-2 variants. Study-wide points: Relative to placebo recipients, vaccine recipients exhibited elevated spike-specific TCR breadth.

As to this clone: Antigen unknown.

Documented treatment: roughly 19 received Ad26.COV2.S at low or high dose, single or two shots; 5 received placebo; per-sample allocation not given. Repertoires come from day 63 after the first vaccine or placebo injection. A Boston adult aged 18-55 years was the donor. Trimming removed 7 bases from V and 5 bases from J, with 14 bases in between. The CDR3 extends over 13 amino acids. Per the germline V gene, CDR1 is SEHNR and CDR2 is FQNEAQ (reference sequence). Using immunoSEQ multiplex PCR, the repertoire was profiled, and TCRdb retains in-frame clones only, with some absent. The sample contains roughly 300,000 clones, approximately 86% of which appear only once.

Sequencing was performed on peripheral blood, taken in a trial of Ad26.COV2.S vaccine versus placebo. The receptor was isolated from a person between 18 and 65 years old who received the Ad26.COV2.S COVID-19 vaccine or a placebo. The genes are TRBV7-9 and TRBJ1-2; no definite D call. The CDR3 loop reads CASNKAPRYGYTF. DNA for the CDR3: TGTGCCAGCAATAAGGCCCCAAGATATGGCTACACCTTC. Full variable domain (missing parts from reference TRBV7-9 and TRBJ1-2): DTGVSQNPRHKITKRGQNVTFRCDPISEHNRLYWYRQTLGQGPEFLTYFQNEAQLEKSRLLSDRFSAERPKGSFSTLEIQRTEQGDSAMYLCASNKAPRYGYTFGSGTRLTVV.